The 19 T cell receptor beta chains below all came from one sample that was sequenced in a study of blood T cell repertoires in COVID-19 (dated by TCRdb to 2018 to 2020). Library prep was done by the immunoSEQ multiplex PCR assay. The source is immuneACCESS, and TCRdb retained only in-frame sequences with V and J called. Part of the clones is not carried over; for the studies checked, unresolved V genes explain less than half of this, and the remainder is unexplained. The sample has under 200,000 clones on record, 82% of them singletons. Together, the top ten hold roughly 20% of the sample. Sample: PBMCs or T cells enriched from blood (not recorded which). The receptors come from a man aged 60 to 75 who had recovered from COVID-19.

This chain connects TRBV6-4 to TRBJ1-1; D gene unclear. V lost 8 bases and J lost 0, with 19 bases in between. In germline, CDR1 is MRHNA, CDR2 SNTAGT. CDR3 size: 16 residues. The CDR3: CASRKTPGGLNTEAFF. CDR3 DNA: TGTGCCAGCCGAAAGACTCCCGGCGGCTTGAACACTGAAGCTTTCTTT.

The genes are TRBV18 and TRBJ2-7, with 7 bases fitting TRBD1. CDR1 and CDR2 from the germline V gene are KGHSH and LQKENI. CDR3 length: 15 residues. J gave up 4 bases and V 3 bases, and 9 bases lay outside the gene matches. CDR3: CASSPSTGSRYEQYF. CDR3 bases: TGTGCCAGCTCACCGTCGACAGGGTCGAGGTACGAGCAGTACTTC.

The V gene is TRBV29-1, the J gene TRBJ2-7; 9 nucleotides match TRBD1. With 4 bases clipped from V and 6 bases from J, the junction kept 7 bases outside the gene matches. CDR1 and CDR2 from the germline V gene are SQVTM and ANQGSEA. This CDR3 has 13 residues. Here the CDR3 DNA reads TGCAGCGTTGCAACAGGGGGCGAAGGCGAGCAGTACTTC. It yields the protein CSVATGGEGEQYF.

V usage is TRBV27 and J usage is TRBJ2-7; tentative D call: TRBD2 (5 bases). This CDR3 region has 17 residues. Germline loops: CDR1 MNHEY, CDR2 SMNVEV (reference sequence). With 1 base removed from V and 1 base from J, the gap between germline ends came to 17 bases. The CDR3, as DNA: TGTGCCAGCAGTTTATGGGTTGGAGGTACGAAATCCTACGAGCAGTACTTC. Amino acid sequence: CASSLWVGGTKSYEQYF.

The V and J genes are TRBV18 and TRBJ1-4; the D gene is possibly TRBD1 (5 bases). Deletions cut 2 bases from V and 8 bases from J, with 15 bases between. This CDR3 is 15 amino acids long. Germline V lookup: CDR1 KGHSH, CDR2 LQKENI. The CDR3 bases are TGTGCCAGCTCACCAGGTCAAGCCCGGGGGGAAAAACTGTTTTTT. Translated: CASSPGQARGEKLFF.

This clone has only a few counts. This rearrangement joins TRBV5-4 to TRBJ2-1; D is unclear. The germline V and J ends were trimmed by 0 bases and 6 bases, with 7 bases remaining between them. This CDR3 has 13 amino acids. In germline, CDR1 is SGHNT, CDR2 YYREEE (reference sequence). The DNA of the CDR3 is TGTGCCAGCAGCTTGGGTCCTTTCAATGAGCAGTTCTTC. Amino acid sequence: CASSLGPFNEQFF.

This clone has more than one count but fewer than ten. The chain recombines TRBV7-9 with TRBJ1-5; D is undetermined. From germline, CDR1 is SEHNR and CDR2 FQNEAQ (reference sequence). This CDR3 has 15 residues. V lost 5 bases and J 3 bases, leaving 14 bases between the germline ends. CDR3 region: CASSPPMTNNQPQHF. DNA of the CDR3: TGTGCCAGCAGCCCGCCAATGACAAACAATCAGCCCCAGCATTTT.

The J gene is TRBJ2-5, the V gene TRBV9; the match to TRBD2 covers 10 bases. Germline trimming cut 0 bases from V and 4 bases from J; bases unmatched to any gene: 6. Germline V lookup: CDR1 SGDLS, CDR2 YYNGEE. The CDR3 is 16 amino acids. CDR3 in amino acids: CASSVAPAGGGETQYF. DNA of the CDR3: TGTGCCAGCAGCGTAGCCCCAGCGGGGGGGGGAGAGACCCAGTACTTC.

The chain links TRBV30 to TRBJ1-5; the match to TRBD1 covers 9 bases. The CDR3 extends over 15 amino acids. Per the germline V gene, CDR1 is GTSNPN and CDR2 is SVGIG (reference sequence). The ends lost 3 bases at V and 1 base at J; junction bases unmatched: 4. This CDR3 reads CAWRVTGGSNQPQHF. The CDR3 DNA sequence: TGTGCCTGGAGGGTTACAGGGGGCAGCAATCAGCCCCAGCATTTT. The full variable domain, its missing parts supplied by reference TRBV30 and TRBJ1-5, is SQTIHQWPATLVQPVGSPLSLECTVEGTSNPNLYWYRQAAGRGLQLLFYSVGIGQISSEVPQNLSASRPQDRQFILSSKKLLLSDSGFYLCAWRVTGGSNQPQHFGDGTRLSIL.

This chain connects TRBV20-1 to TRBJ2-7, with D possibly TRBD2 on 5 matching bases. The germline V gene encodes CDR1 DFQATT and CDR2 SNEGSKA (reference sequence). The CDR3 is 13 residues long. Trimming removed 3 bases at V and 7 bases at J, with 16 bases between. The CDR3 loop reads CSASERSSGEQYF. CDR3 nucleotide sequence: TGCAGTGCTAGTGAGCGCTCCTCGGGAGAGCAGTACTTC.

This clone was recorded many times. This chain connects TRBV7-2 to TRBJ2-5; tentatively, D is TRBD2 (6 bases). Germline assignment: CDR1 SGHTA and CDR2 FQGNSA. V was cut by 6 bases and J by 7 bases, with 18 bases left in between. This CDR3 spans 14 amino acids. CDR3 sequence: CASSQREAATTQYF. Here the CDR3 DNA reads TGTGCCAGCAGTCAAAGGGAGGCGGCTACGACCCAGTACTTC.

The chain combines TRBV19 with TRBJ1-1, with D perhaps TRBD1 (5 bases). This CDR3 is built from 15 residues. V dropped 1 base and J dropped 2 bases, with 11 bases sitting between them. The germline V gene has CDR1 LNHDA and CDR2 SQIVND (reference sequence). CDR3 nucleotides: TGTGCCAGTAGTATAGCCAGGGAGGTTAACACTGAAGCTTTCTTT. Protein: CASSIAREVNTEAFF.

V and J are TRBV5-5 and TRBJ2-1, with D possibly matching TRBD2 (5 bases). Germline CDR1 SGHKS, CDR2 YYEKEE (reference sequence). The V end was cut by 3 bases, the J end by 4 bases, with 14 bases between. This CDR3 is built from 15 residues. This CDR3 is CASSSLTSAYNEQFF. CDR3 nucleotides: TGTGCCAGCAGCTCACTCACTAGTGCGTACAATGAGCAGTTCTTC.

The rearrangement links TRBV30 to TRBJ1-6; tentative D call: TRBD1 (6 bases). The CDR3 extends over 13 amino acids. The ends were cut back, 7 bases at V and 7 bases at J, with 14 bases in the middle. CDR1 GTSNPN and CDR2 SVGIG come from the germline V gene (reference sequence). CDR3 bases: TGTGCCTTTCTGAAGGGGGGGAATTCACCCCTCCACTTT. Its translation is CAFLKGGNSPLHF. The whole variable domain, filled in from reference TRBV30 and TRBJ1-6, reads SQTIHQWPATLVQPVGSPLSLECTVEGTSNPNLYWYRQAAGRGLQLLFYSVGIGQISSEVPQNLSASRPQDRQFILSSKKLLLSDSGFYLCAFLKGGNSPLHFGNGTRLTVT.

The chain uses TRBV19 and TRBJ1-1; TRBD1 aligns across 10 bases. V lost 7 bases, J lost 3 bases, and 11 bases stayed unmatched. The CDR3 loop spans 16 amino acids. Germline CDR1 LNHDA, CDR2 SQIVND (reference sequence). CDR3 DNA: TGTGCCAGTAATAACCTCAGGACAGGGGGAGACACTGAAGCTTTCTTT. Protein: CASNNLRTGGDTEAFF. Full variable domain (remainder filled in from reference TRBV19 and TRBJ1-1): DGGITQSPKYLFRKEGQNVTLSCEQNLNHDAMYWYRQDPGQGLRLIYYSQIVNDFQKGDIAEGYSVSREKKESFPLTVTSAQKNPTAFYLCASNNLRTGGDTEAFFGQGTRLTVV.

This rearrangement joins TRBV5-1 to TRBJ2-3; TRBD2 matches 15 bases. This CDR3 has 18 amino acids. The V segment lost 2 bases and the J segment 0 bases; nucleotides outside the gene matches: 4. Germline-derived CDR1 and CDR2 are SGHRS and YFSETQ. The CDR3, as DNA: TGCGCCAGCAGCTTAGGGACTAGCGGGGGGCTAAGCACAGATACGCAGTATTTT. This gives the protein CASSLGTSGGLSTDTQYF.

Here the CDR3 reads CASSRGLAGGRASTDTQYF. The CDR3 coding sequence is TGTGCCAGCAGTCGGGGACTAGCGGGAGGAAGGGCTAGCACAGATACGCAGTATTTT. V gene TRBV28 combines with J gene TRBJ2-3; 15 bases map to TRBD2. CDR3 length: 19 amino acids. In germline, CDR1 is MDHEN, CDR2 SYDVKM. The J segment lost 0 bases and the V segment lost 5 bases, leaving 9 bases of the junction unmatched.

The V and J genes are TRBV29-1 and TRBJ2-3, with D maybe TRBD2 (5 bases). V was cut by 7 bases and J by 5 bases, with 16 bases left in between. This CDR3 comprises 13 residues. CDR1 is SQVTM, CDR2 ANQGSEA, per germline. The CDR3 is CSAGIAAGDTQYF. In nucleotides, the CDR3 is TGCAGCGCGGGAATAGCCGCCGGAGATACGCAGTATTTT.

The genes are TRBV6-2 or TRBV6-3 and TRBJ1-6, with D unclear. The length of the CDR3 is 12 residues. V was shortened by 2 bases and J by 9 bases, with 5 bases between the two germline ends. In germline, CDR1 is MNHEY, CDR2 SVGEGT. This chain's CDR3 is CASSYELSPLHF. The CDR3 region has the DNA TGTGCCAGCAGTTACGAACTTTCACCCCTCCACTTT.